What follows are 28 T cell receptor beta chains derived from one specimen sequenced in a study of blood T cell repertoires in COVID-19. Sequenced by immunoSEQ multiplex PCR; TCRdb stores in-frame clones only, minus some. The data show around 200,000 clones, with approximately 90% seen just once and 1.2% held by the top ten. Sequencing was done on a sample of PBMCs or T cells enriched from blood (not recorded which). These TCRs come from a man aged 30-40 years who had recovered from COVID-19.

The rearrangement links TRBV6-5 to TRBJ2-1; 14 nucleotides match TRBD2. The CDR3 spans 15 residues. The germline V gene has CDR1 MNHEY and CDR2 SVGAGI. The J segment lost 8 bases and the V segment lost 4 bases, leaving 4 bases of the junction unmatched. The CDR3 DNA reads TGTGCCAGCAGTTCGGGACTAGCGGGAGTATATGAGCAGTTCTTC. Protein: CASSSGLAGVYEQFF.

There are a few counts of this clone. The rearrangement links TRBV19 to TRBJ2-7, with D tentatively TRBD1 (7 bases). Germline V gene data show CDR1 as LNHDA and CDR2 as SQIVND (reference sequence). V was pared by 3 bases and J by 0 bases, with 18 bases between. The CDR3 is made up of 17 amino acids. The CDR3 nucleotides are TGTGCCAGTAGTATGGGAGGAGGACAGGATTACTCCTACGAGCAGTACTTC. It yields the protein CASSMGGGQDYSYEQYF.

The V gene is TRBV29-1, the J gene TRBJ1-2; 7 bases line up with TRBD1. CDR3 length equals 13 residues. The germline CDR1 and CDR2 sequences are SQVTM and ANQGSEA. The CDR3 region is CSVRDSLNYGYTF. The DNA for the CDR3 is TGCAGTGTACGGGACAGCCTTAACTATGGCTACACCTTC.

V is TRBV10-2 and J is TRBJ2-7; 11 nucleotides match TRBD2. The CDR3 is 14 residues long. Germline loops: CDR1 WSHSY, CDR2 SAAADI. V shed 6 bases and J 6 bases; nucleotides not matched to a gene: 7. CDR3 residues: CASSMTSGISEQYF. The CDR3 region has the DNA TGCGCCAGCAGCATGACTAGCGGGATATCCGAGCAGTACTTC.

The chain employs TRBV18 and TRBJ2-7; 8 nucleotides match TRBD2. V was clipped by 4 bases and J by 2 bases; unmatched bases: 10. The germline gives CDR1 KGHSH, CDR2 LQKENI. There are 16 residues in the CDR3. The CDR3 protein is CASSRQASGSTYEQYF. The CDR3, as DNA: TGTGCCAGCTCACGACAGGCAAGCGGGAGCACCTACGAGCAGTACTTC.

The gene calls are TRBV29-1 and TRBJ2-7; the match to TRBD1 covers 11 bases. Germline values: CDR1 SQVTM, CDR2 ANQGSEA. CDR3 size: 15 residues. Unmatched junction bases numbered 8, after V lost 6 bases and J lost 1 base. CDR3 amino acids: CSVGTGGSQSYEQYF. CDR3 sequence (DNA): TGCAGCGTGGGGACAGGGGGTAGTCAATCCTACGAGCAGTACTTC.

CDR3 sequence: CASSLGLEGQPQHF. In DNA form, the CDR3 reads TGTGCCAGCAGTTTGGGGTTAGAGGGTCAGCCCCAGCATTTT. This rearrangement joins TRBV27 to TRBJ1-5, with D hard to call. This CDR3 is built from 14 residues. Per the germline V gene, CDR1 is MNHEY and CDR2 is SMNVEV (reference sequence). V dropped 3 bases and J dropped 6 bases, with 12 bases sitting between them.

This chain joins TRBV5-4 and TRBJ2-2, with 9 bases aligning to TRBD2. Trimming took 4 bases from V and 1 from J; bases not matched to a gene: 5. CDR3 size: 16 residues. Germline CDR1 SGHNT, CDR2 YYREEE (reference sequence). This CDR3 is CASSTLAGKNTGELFF. CDR3 nucleotide sequence: TGTGCCAGCAGCACCCTAGCGGGAAAGAACACCGGGGAGCTGTTTTTT.

The CDR3 DNA sequence: TGTGCCAGCAGCTTGGGTTCCGGGACAGGGGGTAAAGAAAAACTGTTTTTT. It specifies CASSLGSGTGGKEKLFF. This rearrangement joins TRBV5-4 to TRBJ1-4; 11 bases line up with TRBD1. Germline loops: CDR1 SGHNT, CDR2 YYREEE (reference sequence). The junction had 9 bases not matched to a gene; V was cut back by 0 bases and J by 8 bases. CDR3 length: 17 amino acids.

This chain connects TRBV2 to TRBJ2-7; 7 bases are a match to TRBD1. Per germline, CDR1 SNHLY and CDR2 FYNNEI. CDR3 size: 12 residues. V lost 8 bases, J lost 6 bases, and 7 bases stayed unmatched. CDR3 in DNA: TGTGCCAGCCGACAGGGTATTAGCGAGCAGTACTTC. This sequence encodes CASRQGISEQYF.

This chain connects TRBV24-1 to TRBJ1-5; tentatively, D is TRBD1 (5 bases). CDR1 is KGHDR and CDR2 is SFDVKD in the germline V gene. Between the trimmed V and J ends, which lost 3 bases and 9 bases, there was a span of 14 bases. CDR3 length: 14 residues. The CDR3 sequence: CATSDLTQGPPQHF. CDR3 in DNA: TGTGCCACCAGTGATCTTACCCAGGGCCCGCCCCAGCATTTT.

This rearrangement joins TRBV6-5 to TRBJ2-7; 8 positions agree with TRBD2. CDR1 and CDR2 from the germline V gene are MNHEY and SVGAGI. CDR3 length equals 15 residues. With 7 bases clipped from V and 2 bases from J, the junction kept 10 bases outside the gene matches. DNA of the CDR3: TGTGCCAGCACTCCAGGGCGGGGGGCAGCCTACGAGCAGTACTTC. As protein: CASTPGRGAAYEQYF.

Points on this clone: Germline and junction disagree at one end, which may indicate a read error. J is TRBJ2-4 and V is TRBV2; D possibly corresponds to TRBD1 (6 bases). This CDR3 spans 13 amino acids. Per germline, CDR1 SNHLY and CDR2 FYNNEI. Here the CDR3 reads CASSRKHNRELDF. DNA for the CDR3: TGTGCCAGCAGCAGAAAGCATAACAGGGAATTGGACTTC.

The V gene is TRBV19, the J gene TRBJ1-4; 8 nucleotides line up with TRBD1. This CDR3 is built from 13 residues. The germline V gene encodes CDR1 LNHDA and CDR2 SQIVND (reference sequence). With V trimmed by 6 bases and J by 6 bases, 3 bases remained unmatched. CDR3 coding DNA: TGTGCCAGTAGCAGGGGGCTTTATGAAAAACTGTTTTTT. This sequence encodes CASSRGLYEKLFF.

The chain carries TRBV11-2 and TRBJ1-2; D is undetermined. The germline gives CDR1 SGHAT, CDR2 FQNNGV. The CDR3 sequence is 15 residues long. The V gene lost 4 bases and the J gene lost 2 bases, with 14 bases spanning the gap. CDR3 sequence: CASSSIMRRNYGYTF. The CDR3 DNA sequence: TGTGCCAGCAGCTCCATAATGAGGAGAAACTATGGCTACACCTTC.

The chain couples TRBV11-2 to TRBJ2-3; TRBD2 aligns across 9 bases. V was clipped by 1 base and J by 4 bases; unmatched bases: 6. Germline lookup yields CDR1 SGHAT and CDR2 FQNNGV. The CDR3 has 16 residues. CDR3 nucleotide sequence: TGTGCCAGCAGCTTAGGACCGGGACTAGCTGCAGATACGCAGTATTTT. Translating it yields CASSLGPGLAADTQYF.

V gene TRBV27 combines with J gene TRBJ1-2, with D tentatively TRBD1 (6 bases). The CDR3 is made up of 13 amino acids. CDR1 and CDR2 from the germline V gene are MNHEY and SMNVEV (reference sequence). V lost 5 bases, J lost 5 bases, and 12 bases lay in between. CDR3 bases: TGTGCCAGCAGTCCCACAGGGAATTATGGCTACACCTTC. Its translation: CASSPTGNYGYTF.

This chain joins TRBV5-6 and TRBJ1-2; D is unresolved. The germline gives CDR1 SGHDT, CDR2 YYEEEE. Trimming took 0 bases from V and 4 from J, leaving 10 bases between them. The CDR3 consists of 14 residues. CDR3 region: CASSLVSVSYGYTF. The CDR3 nucleotides are TGTGCCAGCAGCTTGGTTTCTGTTTCCTATGGCTACACCTTC.

The genes are TRBV7-8 and TRBJ1-6; D is undetermined. Deletions cut 5 bases from V and 6 bases from J, with 8 bases between. CDR3 size: 13 residues. Germline V gene sequence: CDR1 SGHVS, CDR2 FQNEAQ. CDR3 DNA sequence: TGTGCCAGCAGCGGGCAGGTTAATTCACCCCTCCACTTT. It is translated as CASSGQVNSPLHF.

Here the CDR3 DNA reads TGTGCCAGCAGCTTAGCGGCAGGGGGGACCTACGAGCAGTACTTC. Amino acid sequence: CASSLAAGGTYEQYF. This chain connects TRBV7-6 to TRBJ2-7; D perhaps matches TRBD1 (7 bases). Germline V CDR1 and CDR2: SGHVS, FNYEAQ. The ends were cut back, 0 bases at V and 2 bases at J, with 11 bases in the middle. This CDR3 spans 15 amino acids.

The V gene is TRBV7-2, the J gene TRBJ1-4; D remains ambiguous. The V end was cut by 7 bases, the J end by 8 bases, with 17 bases between. This CDR3 is 14 amino acids long. The germline V gene has CDR1 SGHTA and CDR2 FQGNSA. CDR3 DNA sequence: TGTGCCAGCACCCTTAGACGGGGTGGCGAAAAACTGTTTTTT. It yields the protein CASTLRRGGEKLFF.

This clone showed up just once. The chain combines TRBV11-3 with TRBJ2-1; 7 bases match TRBD1. Germline V gene data show CDR1 as SGHNT and CDR2 as YENEEA. The CDR3 is 16 amino acids. With 5 bases clipped from V and 5 bases from J, the junction kept 12 bases outside the gene matches. CDR3 sequence (DNA): TGTGCCAGCAGCCCCATATTCGGGACAGCCAACAATGAGCAGTTCTTC. This codes for CASSPIFGTANNEQFF.

This clone was seen just once. The rearrangement links TRBV7-6 to TRBJ2-3; 7 bases are a match to TRBD1. The germline CDR1 and CDR2 sequences are SGHVS and FNYEAQ. Germline trimming cut 5 bases from V and 4 bases from J; bases unmatched to any gene: 21. The CDR3 sequence is 19 residues long. The CDR3 loop is CASSPGRRDRVLNADTQYF. In nucleotides, the CDR3 is TGTGCCAGCAGCCCAGGGCGTCGTGACAGGGTGTTAAATGCAGATACGCAGTATTTT.

The chain is built from TRBV5-5 and TRBJ1-2, with 7 nucleotides matching TRBD1. Germline assignment: CDR1 SGHKS and CDR2 YYEKEE (reference sequence). V trimming: 4 bases; J trimming: 7 bases; junction bases outside the gene matches: 7. The CDR3 has 13 amino acids. CDR3 amino acids: CASSQTGSLGYTF. The CDR3 DNA reads as TGTGCCAGCAGCCAGACAGGGTCCCTTGGCTACACCTTC.

This clone was observed once. The CDR3 region is CASSPSLYEQYF. The DNA of the CDR3 is TGTGCCAGCTCACCGTCTCTCTACGAGCAGTACTTC. J is TRBJ2-7 and V is TRBV18; D gene ambiguous. V was cut by 3 bases and J by 3 bases, with 6 bases left in between. The CDR3 spans 12 residues. CDR1 is KGHSH, CDR2 LQKENI, per germline. Combining the CDR3 with reference TRBV18 and TRBJ2-7 gives the whole variable domain NAGVMQNPRHLVRRRGQEARLRCSPMKGHSHVYWYRQLPEEGLKFMVYLQKENIIDESGMPKERFSAEFPKEGPSILRIQQVVRGDSAAYFCASSPSLYEQYFGPGTRLTVT.

J is TRBJ2-2 and V is TRBV9; 12 bases match TRBD1. The CDR3 spans 17 residues. The germline CDR1 and CDR2 sequences are SGDLS and YYNGEE. With V trimmed by 2 bases and J by 5 bases, 7 bases remained unmatched. The CDR3 coding sequence is TGTGCCAGCAGCGTGGTCGGGACAGGGGGCCATACCGGGGAGCTGTTTTTT. Amino acids: CASSVVGTGGHTGELFF. The full variable domain, with the rest looked up from reference TRBV9 and TRBJ2-2, is DSGVTQTPKHLITATGQRVTLRCSPRSGDLSVYWYQQSLDQGLQFLIQYYNGEERAKGNILERFSAQQFPDLHSELNLSSLELGDSALYFCASSVVGTGGHTGELFFGEGSRLTVL.

This chain joins TRBV7-9 and TRBJ1-5; 8 positions match TRBD1. V trimming: 5 bases; J trimming: 5 bases; junction bases outside the gene matches: 8. The CDR3 sequence is 15 residues long. Germline assignment: CDR1 SEHNR and CDR2 FQNEAQ (reference sequence). This CDR3 is CASSAGQGVYQPQHF. DNA for the CDR3: TGTGCCAGCAGCGCAGGACAGGGTGTTTATCAGCCCCAGCATTTT.

V usage is TRBV9 and J usage is TRBJ1-2; 7 nucleotides align to TRBD1. V was pared by 0 bases and J by 7 bases, with 6 bases of the junction left unmatched. CDR3 length equals 14 residues. Per germline, CDR1 SGDLS and CDR2 YYNGEE. This CDR3 reads CASSVGQGVVGYTF. The CDR3 DNA reads as TGTGCCAGCAGCGTAGGGCAGGGGGTTGTTGGCTACACCTTC.